This T cell receptor beta chain was sequenced during a study of blood T cell repertoires in COVID-19. Here immunoSEQ multiplex PCR was the method, and the copy in TCRdb shows in-frame clones only, minus some. The sample lists around 94,000 clones; about 85% were seen once. The ends lost 8 bases at V and 4 bases at J; junction bases unmatched: 1. CDR3 length equals 12 residues. The sample comprised peripheral blood. The genes are TRBV12-3 or TRBV12-4 and TRBJ2-4, with 8 bases identical to TRBD2. The source of this sequence is a man aged 50-59 years with active COVID-19. The CDR3 sequence: CASGLAKNIQYF. In DNA, the CDR3 is TGTGCCAGCGGACTAGCAAAAAACATTCAGTACTTC.